The 32 T cell receptor beta chains given below trace back to one sample, sequenced in a study of Graves' ophthalmopathy and Graves' hyperthyroidism (dated by TCRdb to 2016 to 2019). Sequenced using an Illumina HiSeq 2000. For repertoire sequencing, the TCR beta CDR3 regions were amplified from RNA transcripts. A first-round RT-PCR used HTBI primers with the Qiagen OneStep RT-PCR kit, followed by a second-round multiplex PCR, size selection and purification. TCRdb handled the public reads itself, with Q25 trimming in fastp and clone calling in MiXCR, and kept productive beta chains. For every CDR3 protein sequence, its rows merge into one entry that carries the most common genes and DNA. This sample comprises around 1.1 million distinct CDR3 sequences, 36% of them detected only once. The biggest ten clones account for roughly 11% of the sample. The specimen was peripheral blood or thyroid tissue (not recorded which). The receptor source for this set is an adult man with Graves' hyperthyroidism.

Many counts were recorded for this clonotype. The CDR3 bases are TGCAGTGCTAGAGTTGCGGGAGGGGGGGAGACCCAGTACTTC. This translates into CSARVAGGGETQYF. The rearrangement joins TRBV20-1 to TRBJ2-5, with 9 positions matching TRBD2. V trimming: 1 base; J trimming: 5 bases; junction bases outside the gene matches: 5. The CDR3 is 14 amino acids. The V gene's germline CDR1 is DFQATT and CDR2 SNEGSKA (reference sequence).

The chain links TRBV7-2 to TRBJ2-3; TRBD2 agrees at 9 bases. This CDR3 has 18 residues. The V and J ends lost 4 bases and 0 bases, in that order; junction bases with no gene match: 11. CDR1 is SGHTA, CDR2 FQGNSA, per germline. The CDR3 DNA reads as TGTGCCAGCAGCTACCCCCCACTAGCGGGTCCTAGCACAGATACGCAGTATTTT. Translating gives CASSYPPLAGPSTDTQYF. The full variable domain, rest sourced from reference TRBV7-2 and TRBJ2-3, is GAGVSQSPSNKVTEKGKDVELRCDPISGHTALYWYRQSLGQGLEFLIYFQGNSAPDKSGLPSDRFSAERTGGSVSTLTIQRTQQEDSAVYLCASSYPPLAGPSTDTQYFGPGTRLTVL.

A few counts support this clonotype. The chain carries TRBV12-3 or TRBV12-4 and TRBJ2-7; D might be TRBD2 (7 bases). Trimming removed 3 bases from V and 5 bases from J, with 14 bases in between. This CDR3 spans 14 amino acids. CDR3 region: CASSFKGGVHEQYF. The CDR3 DNA follows: TGTGCCAGCAGTTTCAAGGGGGGGGTACACGAGCAGTACTTC.

This rearrangement joins TRBV10-3 to TRBJ1-1, with 7 nucleotides matching TRBD1. Germline CDR1 is ENHRY and CDR2 is SYGVKD. V was clipped by 7 bases and J by 4 bases; unmatched bases: 6. The CDR3 totals 13 residues. The CDR3 spells CAIKGTASTEAFF. Written as DNA, the CDR3 is TGTGCCATCAAGGGGACAGCGAGCACTGAAGCTTTCTTT.

In its sample, this clonotype was seen a few times. The chain has TRBV6-5 and TRBJ1-4, with D perhaps matching TRBD1 (6 bases). The germline V gene has CDR1 MNHEY and CDR2 SVGAGI. This CDR3 is 15 amino acids long. V was clipped by 6 bases and J by 11 bases, with 22 bases between them. The CDR3 region has the DNA TGTGCCAGCAGATCCCGGGGGCATGGGGGCCCCAAACTGTTTTTT. Its protein is CASRSRGHGGPKLFF.

The chain employs TRBV5-1 and TRBJ2-7; 10 nucleotides agree with TRBD1. Germline V lookup: CDR1 SGHRS, CDR2 YFSETQ. This CDR3 is 16 amino acids long. The V segment lost 4 bases and the J segment 5 bases; nucleotides outside the gene matches: 12. CDR3 nucleotide sequence: TGCGCCAGCAGCCTCCTACCGACAGGGGGCTACGACGAGCAGTACTTC. Translating gives CASSLLPTGGYDEQYF.

The chain has TRBV24-1 and TRBJ2-6; a possible D gene is TRBD1 (6 bases). Looked up from germline, CDR1 is KGHDR and CDR2 is SFDVKD. Trimming removed 9 bases at V and 0 bases at J, with 8 bases between. This CDR3 has 14 residues. CDR3 in amino acids: CATFRGSGANVLTF. The DNA of the CDR3 is TGTGCCACCTTCAGGGGCTCTGGGGCCAACGTCCTGACTTTC.

This rearrangement joins TRBV29-1 to TRBJ2-5; TRBD1 might be the D (5 bases). The CDR3 sequence is 12 residues long. V lost 6 bases and J 4 bases, leaving 12 bases between the germline ends. CDR1 SQVTM and CDR2 ANQGSEA come from the germline V gene. CDR3 sequence (DNA): TGCAGCGTGACCCAGGGCCCAGAGACCCAGTACTTC. Protein product: CSVTQGPETQYF. Full variable domain (rest looked up from reference TRBV29-1 and TRBJ2-5): SAVISQKPSRDICQRGTSLTIQCQVDSQVTMMFWYRQQPGQSLTLIATANQGSEATYESGFVIDKFPISRPNLTFSTLTVSNMSPEDSSIYLCSVTQGPETQYFGPGTRLLVL.

The chain has TRBV10-3 and TRBJ1-2, with D possibly matching TRBD1 (5 bases). Germline V gene sequence: CDR1 ENHRY, CDR2 SYGVKD. V was clipped by 0 bases and J by 4 bases, with 12 bases between them. There are 15 residues in the CDR3. The chain's CDR3 is CAISESGRQGYGYTF. For the CDR3, the DNA is TGTGCCATCAGTGAGTCGGGCAGGCAGGGCTATGGCTACACCTTC.

This clonotype was seen a few times. The chain carries TRBV28 and TRBJ1-2, with TRBD1 matching over 8 bases. The germline V gene has CDR1 MDHEN and CDR2 SYDVKM. The trim removed 6 bases at V and 3 bases at J, leaving 6 bases unmatched. This CDR3 comprises 14 residues. The CDR3 coding sequence is TGTGCCAGCAGGTGGACAGGGTTAGACTATGGCTACACCTTC. Its translation: CASRWTGLDYGYTF.

CDR3 DNA: TGCAGTGCTAGTTTTCTAGGGGGGCTCAATGAAAAACTGTTTTTT. Its translation: CSASFLGGLNEKLFF. The genes are TRBV20-1 and TRBJ1-4; D is perhaps TRBD1 (6 bases). Germline V lookup: CDR1 DFQATT, CDR2 SNEGSKA (reference sequence). The CDR3 has 15 residues. Trimming pared 3 bases from V and 5 bases from J, leaving 16 bases between.

The DNA of the CDR3 is TGTGCCACCAGCCCCGGGACTAGCGGACAAGAGACCCAGTACTTC. Protein sequence: CATSPGTSGQETQYF. J is TRBJ2-5 and V is TRBV15, with 11 positions matching TRBD2. J gave up 2 bases and V 5 bases, and 4 bases lay outside the gene matches. The CDR3 runs to 15 residues. Germline CDR1 reads LNHNV; CDR2 reads YYDKDF (reference sequence).

This clonotype was detected a few times. This chain joins TRBV29-1 and TRBJ1-2; D is unclear. CDR1 is SQVTM, CDR2 ANQGSEA, per germline. Deletions cut 6 bases from V and 3 bases from J, with 5 bases between. The CDR3 runs 10 residues. In DNA form, the CDR3 reads TGCAGCGTCTTGGACTATGGCTACACCTTC. It yields the protein CSVLDYGYTF.

The chain is built from TRBV7-2 and TRBJ1-5; D is possibly TRBD1 (5 bases). This CDR3 is 18 amino acids long. The germline V and J ends were trimmed by 5 bases and 4 bases, with 24 bases remaining between them. In germline, CDR1 is SGHTA, CDR2 FQGNSA. The CDR3 protein is CASSHGGGEIFWNQPQHF. CDR3 nucleotides: TGTGCCAGCAGCCACGGGGGGGGGGAAATTTTTTGGAATCAGCCCCAGCATTTT. Supplemented by reference TRBV7-2 and TRBJ1-5, the full variable domain reads GAGVSQSPSNKVTEKGKDVELRCDPISGHTALYWYRQSLGQGLEFLIYFQGNSAPDKSGLPSDRFSAERTGGSVSTLTIQRTQQEDSAVYLCASSHGGGEIFWNQPQHFGDGTRLSIL.

Comment on this clonotype: A much larger clone lies one base from this, so it may be a read error. The rearrangement links TRBV5-1 to TRBJ1-1, with TRBD1 identical over 7 bases. Germline CDR1 is SGHRS and CDR2 is YFSETQ. After removal of 3 bases from V and 3 bases from J, the junction contained 8 bases not matched to a gene. The CDR3 is made up of 15 amino acids. CDR3 sequence reads: CASSSGGTADTEAFF. The CDR3 DNA is TGCGCCAGCAGCTCAGGGGGGACGGCGGACACTGAAGCTTTCTTT.

The rearrangement links TRBV7-9 to TRBJ1-2; possibly TRBD1 for D (5 bases). Germline loops: CDR1 SEHNR, CDR2 FQNEAQ (reference sequence). The V gene lost 5 bases and the J gene lost 7 bases, with 14 bases spanning the gap. This CDR3 contains 13 residues. CDR3 amino acids: CASSVRGPGGYTF. The CDR3 bases are TGTGCCAGCAGCGTTAGGGGCCCGGGTGGCTACACCTTC.

V gene TRBV12-3 or TRBV12-4 combines with J gene TRBJ1-6; D not certain. The CDR3 is 13 amino acids. V was pared by 6 bases and J by 8 bases, with 11 bases between. For the CDR3, the DNA is TGTGCCAGCAGCCAACGCAGGCATTCACCCCTCCACTTT. Translation gives CASSQRRHSPLHF.

This chain joins TRBV7-8 and TRBJ2-1; 9 bases are a match to TRBD2. This CDR3 has 14 residues. Losses at the gene ends were 6 bases for V and 9 bases for J; bases not matched to a gene: 9. Germline V gives CDR1 SGHVS, CDR2 FQNEAQ. DNA for the CDR3: TGTGCCAGCAGTTGGCGGGAGGGGCGGGCTGAGCAGTTCTTC. Encoded protein: CASSWREGRAEQFF.

This clonotype was counted ten times or more. The rearrangement uses TRBV7-9 and TRBJ2-7; D unresolved. The V gene's germline CDR1 is SEHNR and CDR2 FQNEAQ (reference sequence). This CDR3 has 14 amino acids. Trimming stripped 3 bases from V and 5 bases from J, with 14 bases between. The CDR3 spells CASSFPKLRHEQYF. The DNA for the CDR3 is TGTGCCAGCAGCTTCCCGAAGCTGAGGCACGAGCAGTACTTC.

The V gene is TRBV7-8, the J gene TRBJ2-4, with D possibly matching TRBD2 (6 bases). Germline V gene data show CDR1 as SGHVS and CDR2 as FQNEAQ. The CDR3 runs 14 residues. V lost 3 bases, J lost 3 bases, and 9 bases lay in between. The CDR3 DNA reads TGTGCCAGCAGCTTCGACGGGGGCAAAAACATTCAGTACTTC. Its translation is CASSFDGGKNIQYF.

A word on this clonotype: At one of its ends the junction is not consistent with the germline gene, which may arise from a read error. The chain recombines TRBV6-5 with TRBJ2-5, with TRBD1 matching over 8 bases. CDR3 length: 13 amino acids. Per germline, CDR1 MNHEY and CDR2 SVGAGI. The CDR3 DNA is TGTGCCAGCATCGAGACCCCCCGGGACAGGATTTCCTTC. Protein sequence: CASIETPRDRISF.

This rearrangement joins TRBV25-1 to TRBJ2-6; 7 nucleotides agree with TRBD2. CDR1 is MGHDK, CDR2 SYGVNS, per germline. The CDR3 contains 14 residues. V gave up 5 bases and J gave up 5 bases; unmatched junction bases: 3. The CDR3 sequence: CASSYGTRANVLTF. The CDR3 region has the DNA TGTGCCAGCAGTTACGGGACTAGGGCCAACGTCCTGACTTTC.

This clonotype was detected many times. The chain uses TRBV6-1 and TRBJ2-5; D may correspond to TRBD1 or TRBD2 (5 bases each). Per germline, CDR1 MNHNS and CDR2 SASEGT. The CDR3 has 16 residues. V lost 3 bases and J lost 1, with 15 bases in between. The CDR3 nucleotides are TGTGCCAGCAGTGAGGCTTGGGGGAAGGGCCAAGAGACCCAGTACTTC. This encodes CASSEAWGKGQETQYF.

The sample holds many counts of this clonotype. The rearrangement uses TRBV20-1 and TRBJ2-7, with D tentatively TRBD1 (6 bases). This CDR3 spans 18 amino acids. Trimming shortened V by 0 bases and J by 0 bases, and 21 bases separated the two germline ends. Germline V CDR1 and CDR2: DFQATT, SNEGSKA (reference sequence). The CDR3 DNA follows: TGCAGTGCTAGAGATCCGATAGGACAGCCCCCGAGCTCCTACGAGCAGTACTTC. It codes for CSARDPIGQPPSSYEQYF.

J is TRBJ1-5 and V is TRBV2, with D possibly being TRBD1 (5 bases). This CDR3 is built from 14 residues. V gave up 10 bases and J gave up 4 bases, with 17 bases separating them. Per germline, CDR1 SNHLY and CDR2 FYNNEI. The CDR3 loop reads CATGTDGRNQPQHF. CDR3 in DNA: TGTGCCACCGGGACGGACGGTCGAAATCAGCCCCAGCATTTT.

This clonotype came up a few times. This chain joins TRBV4-1 and TRBJ1-5; D remains unclear. V was pared by 2 bases and J by 1 base, with 6 bases between. Germline CDR1 reads MGHRA; CDR2 reads YSYEKL. This CDR3 contains 14 residues. CDR3 coding DNA: TGCGCCAGCAGCCAAACTACAAGCAATCAGCCCCAGCATTTT. Translated, it gives CASSQTTSNQPQHF.

A few counts support this clonotype. V usage is TRBV20-1 and J usage is TRBJ2-7, with no clear D. Germline values: CDR1 DFQATT, CDR2 SNEGSKA (reference sequence). This CDR3 has 14 residues. The V gene lost 5 bases and the J gene lost 7 bases, with 21 bases spanning the gap. DNA for the CDR3: TGCAGTGCTTATGCTCTTGTTTGGACGGATGAGCAGTACTTC. Amino acids: CSAYALVWTDEQYF.

This clonotype has at least ten counts. The chain has TRBV14 and TRBJ2-7; D gene ambiguous. The V end was cut by 5 bases, the J end by 6 bases, with 14 bases between. This CDR3 spans 13 amino acids. Germline-derived CDR1 and CDR2 are SGHDN and FVKESK. CDR3 DNA: TGTGCCAGCAGCGGTACTTTGATAGCCGAGCAGTACTTC. Translation gives CASSGTLIAEQYF.

This clonotype was seen more than once but under ten times. This may be a read error, as it is one base from a much larger clone. No conserved phenylalanine or tryptophan ends this CDR3, so it is likely a read error. V usage is TRBV5-1 and J usage is TRBJ1-1; 7 positions agree with TRBD1. Germline V gene lookup returns CDR1 SGHRS and CDR2 YFSETQ. CDR3 length: 15 amino acids. V lost 0 bases to trimming and J lost 5 bases; unmatched junction nucleotides: 7. CDR3 protein: CASSLDTTGKTEAFL. The CDR3 coding sequence is TGCGCCAGCAGCTTGGATACGACAGGGAAGACTGAAGCTTTCCTT.

This sequence joins TRBV5-1 and TRBJ2-2; a weak D match, TRBD1 (6 bases). Germline CDR1 SGHRS, CDR2 YFSETQ. This CDR3 is built from 15 residues. Trimming pared 7 bases from V and 1 base from J, leaving 14 bases between. DNA of the CDR3: TGCGCCAGCCTCCCCGGGACACAGAACACCGGGGAGCTGTTTTTT. Amino acids: CASLPGTQNTGELFF.

This chain uses TRBV29-1 with TRBJ1-4; 10 nucleotides agree with TRBD1. The CDR3 runs 19 residues. Germline V gives CDR1 SQVTM, CDR2 ANQGSEA. Germline trimming cut 7 bases from V and 0 bases from J; bases unmatched to any gene: 17. The CDR3 sequence is CSAGGAGDRGHATNEKLFF. The CDR3 bases are TGCAGCGCCGGTGGAGCGGGGGACAGGGGCCATGCAACTAATGAAAAACTGTTTTTT.

This chain links TRBV20-1 with TRBJ1-5; 9 positions agree with TRBD1. Germline V lookup: CDR1 DFQATT, CDR2 SNEGSKA (reference sequence). The J segment lost 1 base and the V segment lost 1 base, leaving 5 bases of the junction unmatched. The CDR3 totals 16 residues. CDR3 in amino acids: CSARANRGRSNQPQHF. The CDR3 DNA is TGCAGTGCTAGAGCTAACAGGGGGCGAAGCAATCAGCCCCAGCATTTT.